The next 11 T cell receptor beta chains were all read from a single sample in a study of response to subunit inactivated influenza vaccine. One entry per CDR3 protein results from TCRdb running MiXCR on the RT-PCR reads. The table records approximately 730,000 distinct CDR3 sequences, about 14% of them present only once. Source: PBMCs from blood, taken approximately 15 days before vaccination. The receptors come from a man aged 45-65 years who received an inactivated influenza vaccine.

This chain joins TRBV28 and TRBJ2-7, with D possibly TRBD2 on 5 matching bases. Germline CDR1 and CDR2: MDHEN and SYDVKM. This CDR3 is built from 13 residues. The V end lost 6 bases, the J end lost 2 bases, and 11 bases lay between the germline ends. The CDR3 nucleotides are TGTGCCAGCAGAAGAGGGCCAACCTACGAGCAGTACTTC. It encodes CASRRGPTYEQYF.

The chain links TRBV20-1 to TRBJ2-3; D may be TRBD1 (5 bases). The CDR3 covers 13 residues. CDR1 DFQATT and CDR2 SNEGSKA come from the germline V gene (reference sequence). V was shortened by 6 bases and J by 4 bases, with 14 bases between the two germline ends. CDR3 nucleotides: TGCAGTGCCAGGGTGTGGGTCGCAGATACGCAGTATTTT. It is translated as CSARVWVADTQYF.

This clonotype was seen only a few times. The rearrangement joins TRBV9 to TRBJ1-2; D possibly corresponds to TRBD1 (5 bases). The CDR3 contains 16 residues. V lost 4 bases and J 8 bases, leaving 24 bases between the germline ends. In germline, CDR1 is SGDLS, CDR2 YYNGEE. This CDR3 reads CASSPGGVGVAGGYTF. The CDR3 DNA is TGTGCCAGCAGCCCCGGAGGGGTCGGAGTCGCGGGCGGCTACACCTTC. The entire variable domain, with the rest obtained from reference TRBV9 and TRBJ1-2, is as follows: DSGVTQTPKHLITATGQRVTLRCSPRSGDLSVYWYQQSLDQGLQFLIQYYNGEERAKGNILERFSAQQFPDLHSELNLSSLELGDSALYFCASSPGGVGVAGGYTFGSGTRLTVV.

The V and J genes are TRBV7-9 and TRBJ2-6; D is unclear. CDR1 and CDR2 (germline): SEHNR, FQNEAQ (reference sequence). The V gene lost 0 bases and the J gene lost 2 bases, with 2 bases spanning the gap. The CDR3 totals 14 residues. Here the CDR3 DNA reads TGTGCCAGCAGCTTAGCTACTGGGGCCAACGTCCTGACTTTC. Encoded protein: CASSLATGANVLTF.

The CDR3 sequence is CSARDGLTDTQYF. The DNA of the CDR3 is TGCAGTGCTAGAGATGGTCTCACAGATACGCAGTATTTT. The chain employs TRBV20-1 and TRBJ2-3; no clear D. Trimming removed 0 bases from V and 2 bases from J, with 6 bases in between. Germline loops: CDR1 DFQATT, CDR2 SNEGSKA (reference sequence). This CDR3 has 13 amino acids.

This clonotype was observed a handful of times. The chain combines TRBV4-3 with TRBJ2-3; D is undetermined. CDR1 and CDR2 from the germline V gene are LGHNA and YSLEER. The CDR3 length is 16 residues. Between the trimmed V and J ends, which lost 1 base and 2 bases, there was a span of 13 bases. DNA of the CDR3: TGCGCCAGCAGCCAAGCTCCCTTCAGCCCCACAGATACGCAGTATTTT. Amino acids: CASSQAPFSPTDTQYF.

This clonotype was seen many times. The chain recombines TRBV20-1 with TRBJ2-7, with a tentative D call TRBD1 (6 bases). Germline V gives CDR1 DFQATT, CDR2 SNEGSKA (reference sequence). Trimming took 0 bases from V and 4 from J, leaving 13 bases between them. The CDR3 sequence is 14 residues long. CDR3 sequence reads: CSARDTRGSYEQYF. For the CDR3, the DNA is TGCAGTGCTAGAGACACCAGGGGAAGTTACGAGCAGTACTTC.

There are many counts of this clonotype. V is TRBV7-2 and J is TRBJ2-7, with 9 bases that match TRBD2. J lost 4 bases, V lost 4 bases, and 8 bases had no gene match. CDR3 length: 15 amino acids. CDR1 is SGHTA, CDR2 FQGNSA, per germline. The CDR3 DNA reads TGTGCCAGCAGCTCAGGCCTAGCGGGATTGTACGAGCAGTACTTC. Protein product: CASSSGLAGLYEQYF.

This clonotype showed up just a few times. The genes are TRBV6-1 and TRBJ2-7; no clear D. Trimming cost V 6 bases and J 0 bases, with 15 bases left between them. CDR1 MNHNS and CDR2 SASEGT come from the germline V gene. CDR3 length: 15 residues. CDR3 bases: TGTGCCAGCAGAAGGAGCAGTCGGCGCTCCTACGAGCAGTACTTC. Residues: CASRRSSRRSYEQYF.

This clonotype was counted once. The germline gene is not matched at one end of the junction; a read error may be the cause. The V and J genes are TRBV14 and TRBJ2-3; TRBD2 matches at 8 bases. There are 18 residues in the CDR3. Germline-derived CDR1 and CDR2 are SGHDN and FVKESK. CDR3 protein: CASSQETLHSGMTETQYF. The CDR3 bases are TGTGCCAGCAGCCAAGAGACCTTGCATAGCGGGATGACAGAAACGCAGTATTTT.

CDR3 loop: CSAPRGTTDTQYF. CDR3 in DNA: TGCAGTGCACCGCGGGGCACCACAGATACGCAGTATTTT. The chain carries TRBV20-1 and TRBJ2-3; a possible D gene is TRBD2 (6 bases). Trimming took 6 bases from V and 2 from J, leaving 12 bases between them. The germline V gene encodes CDR1 DFQATT and CDR2 SNEGSKA (reference sequence). This CDR3 has 13 amino acids.